Listed here is a single T cell receptor (beta chain). The record originates from a study of blood T cell repertoires in COVID-19. For the study at large: From T cells, B-cell-depleted T cells, or PBMCs came the material, which was cDNA or gDNA.

The CDR3 has 16 residues. V lost 4 bases, J lost 1 base, and 8 bases stayed unmatched. From germline, CDR1 is SGHRS and CDR2 YFSETQ. Assay used: immunoSEQ multiplex PCR; TCRdb lists only in-frame clones, some missing. This sample has around 150,000 clones; 75% to 80% occur once, and the top ten carry 11% to 15%. This TCR came from an elderly woman with acute or convalescent COVID-19. This chain joins TRBV5-1 and TRBJ2-5; the match to TRBD2 covers 9 bases. Sequenced material: peripheral blood. The CDR3 loop is CASSPGLAGFQETQYF. The CDR3 DNA is TGCGCCAGCAGCCCCGGCCTAGCGGGGTTCCAAGAGACCCAGTACTTC. Drawing the rest from reference TRBV5-1 and TRBJ2-5, the complete variable domain is KAGVTQTPRYLIKTRGQQVTLSCSPISGHRSVSWYQQTPGQGLQFLFEYFSETQRNKGNFPGRFSGRQFSNSRSEMNVSTLELGDSALYLCASSPGLAGFQETQYFGPGTRLLVL.